Many counts were recorded for the clone carrying this T cell receptor beta chain. The data originate from a study of response to subunit inactivated influenza vaccine. TCRdb redid the calling of the RT-PCR reads with MiXCR, one entry per CDR3 protein. The sample consists of around 200,000 distinct CDR3 sequences, about 12% of them appearing once. The same data also contributed to another study, on T cells expressing NK-cell markers. From that report: As the method of synthesis, 5'RACE template switching with UMIs yielded TCR beta cDNA.

This receptor was obtained from a man between 50 and 59 years old who received an inactivated influenza vaccine. This material consisted of CD8+ T cells sorted from PBMCs, taken about 12 days after vaccination.

CDR3 residues: CASSEFADIPFTDTQYF. The CDR3 DNA is TGTGCCAGCAGTGAATTCGCGGACATACCTTTCACAGATACGCAGTATTTT. This chain links TRBV25-1 with TRBJ2-3; tentative D call: TRBD1 (5 bases). Germline values: CDR1 MGHDK, CDR2 SYGVNS. The CDR3 covers 17 residues. Trimming took off 1 base at V and 2 bases at J, with 16 bases between the two ends.